These 19 T cell receptor beta chains share one sample of origin, sequenced in a study of blood T cell repertoires in COVID-19. The protocol was immunoSEQ multiplex PCR, while the TCRdb copy is restricted to in-frame clones and leaves out a portion. The sample contains around 100,000 clones, more than 75% of which appear only once. Sequencing used peripheral blood. The receptors stem from a human donor in a cohort sampled during active COVID-19.

This clone was observed once. The chain couples TRBV9 to TRBJ1-1; the D is unclear. The CDR3 length is 14 residues. CDR1 and CDR2 from the germline V gene are SGDLS and YYNGEE. Trimming took off 3 bases at V and 9 bases at J, with 18 bases between the two ends. CDR3 protein: CASSASDWATKAFF. CDR3 sequence (DNA): TGTGCCAGCAGCGCCTCAGACTGGGCGACTAAAGCTTTCTTT.

The CDR3 region has the DNA TGTGCCAGCAGCTTACCAGGGTTGGTAGAGACCCAGTACTTC. This translates into CASSLPGLVETQYF. V is TRBV7-3 and J is TRBJ2-5; D is possibly TRBD1 (5 bases). CDR3 length equals 14 residues. Per the germline V gene, CDR1 is SGHTA and CDR2 is FQGTGA. The ends were cut back, 2 bases at V and 4 bases at J, with 11 bases in the middle. Supplemented by reference TRBV7-3 and TRBJ2-5, the full variable domain reads GAGVSQTPSNKVTEKGKYVELRCDPISGHTALYWYRQSLGQGPEFLIYFQGTGAADDSGLPNDRFFAVRPEGSVSTLKIQRTERGDSAVYLCASSLPGLVETQYFGPGTRLLVL.

This clone was counted once. The chain joins TRBV6-5 to TRBJ2-1; D not resolved. Trimming took 0 bases from V and 4 from J, leaving 7 bases between them. The CDR3 is made up of 14 amino acids. Germline CDR1 is MNHEY and CDR2 is SVGAGI. This chain's CDR3 is CASSYSAHYNEQFF. CDR3 coding DNA: TGTGCCAGCAGTTACTCGGCCCATTACAATGAGCAGTTCTTC.

This sequence joins TRBV4-1 and TRBJ2-1, with 7 bases that match TRBD1. Trimming removed 4 bases from V and 9 bases from J; junction bases left unmatched: 3. The CDR3 spans 12 residues. CDR1 is MGHRA, CDR2 YSYEKL, per germline. The DNA of the CDR3 is TGCGCCAGCAGCCCGACAGGGTTTGAGCAGTTCTTC. This sequence encodes CASSPTGFEQFF.

The chain uses TRBV7-3 and TRBJ2-3, with D possibly TRBD2 on 5 matching bases. The CDR3 is 14 amino acids. Trimming removed 3 bases at V and 1 base at J, with 8 bases between. Germline CDR1 SGHTA, CDR2 FQGTGA. This CDR3 is CASSLGGRTDTQYF. In DNA, the CDR3 is TGTGCCAGCAGCTTGGGCGGGCGCACAGATACGCAGTATTTT.

The chain couples TRBV27 to TRBJ2-3; TRBD2 agrees at 10 bases. The CDR3 length is 14 residues. The V and J ends lost 5 bases and 10 bases, in that order; junction bases with no gene match: 9. Per germline, CDR1 MNHEY and CDR2 SMNVEV (reference sequence). The CDR3 region is CASSILAGAPAQYF. For the CDR3, the DNA is TGTGCCAGCAGTATCCTAGCGGGAGCACCAGCGCAGTATTTT.

CDR3 DNA: TGTGCCAGCAGTTCTACCTCCGACATCTCCTACGAGCAGTACTTC. Its translation: CASSSTSDISYEQYF. The gene calls are TRBV7-3 and TRBJ2-7; D remains ambiguous. Germline loops: CDR1 SGHTA, CDR2 FQGTGA. The CDR3 runs 15 residues. V was pared by 6 bases and J by 0 bases, with 15 bases between.

This sequence joins TRBV3-1 (or the pseudogene TRBV3-2) and TRBJ2-1, with 12 bases fitting TRBD2. With 6 bases clipped from V and 0 bases from J, the junction kept 6 bases outside the gene matches. Germline CDR1 and CDR2: LGHDT and YNNKEL (reference sequence). The CDR3 consists of 17 residues. The CDR3 region has the DNA TGTGCCAGCAGACCGGGACTAGCGGGCAGCTCCTACAATGAGCAGTTCTTC. Its translation is CASRPGLAGSSYNEQFF.

This chain joins TRBV3-1 (or the pseudogene TRBV3-2) and TRBJ2-1, with 7 positions matching TRBD2. CDR1 LGHDT and CDR2 YNNKEL come from the germline V gene (reference sequence). The CDR3 runs to 19 residues. The trim removed 2 bases at V and 5 bases at J, leaving 18 bases unmatched. This CDR3 reads CASSQYGSSGDEINNEQFF. CDR3 in DNA: TGTGCCAGCAGCCAATATGGATCTAGCGGAGACGAAATAAACAATGAGCAGTTCTTC.

The rearrangement uses TRBV28 and TRBJ2-1; D unresolved. This CDR3 spans 11 amino acids. Germline CDR1 and CDR2: MDHEN and SYDVKM. Trimming shortened V by 1 base and J by 10 bases, and 5 bases separated the two germline ends. In DNA, the CDR3 is TGTGCCAGCAGTTTATCCGGGGAGCAGTTCTTC. Translated, it gives CASSLSGEQFF.

The chain couples TRBV6-5 to TRBJ1-1; D uncertain. CDR1 is MNHEY, CDR2 SVGAGI, per germline. The CDR3 has 14 amino acids. The ends were cut back, 0 bases at V and 3 bases at J, with 8 bases in the middle. The CDR3 coding sequence is TGTGCCAGCAGTTACTCTCGTGTAGACACTGAAGCTTTCTTT. Protein: CASSYSRVDTEAFF.

The CDR3 nucleotides read TGTGCCTTGATCTCAGGGCCGGCCGGTGAAGCTTTCTTT. Residues: CALISGPAGEAFF. The rearrangement links TRBV30 to TRBJ1-1; TRBD1 might be the D (5 bases). There are 13 residues in the CDR3. From germline, CDR1 is GTSNPN and CDR2 SVGIG (reference sequence). Deletions cut 7 bases from V and 7 bases from J, with 19 bases between.

The chain employs TRBV4-1 and TRBJ2-5; 8 positions agree with TRBD1. Germline V lookup: CDR1 MGHRA, CDR2 YSYEKL. The CDR3 totals 15 residues. The ends lost 1 base at V and 1 base at J; junction bases unmatched: 2. CDR3 nucleotide sequence: TGCGCCAGCAGCCAAGTGGGACAGGCCCAAGAGACCCAGTACTTC. Amino acid sequence: CASSQVGQAQETQYF.

This chain uses TRBV2 with TRBJ1-6, with 8 positions matching TRBD1. V trimming: 6 bases; J trimming: 9 bases; junction bases outside the gene matches: 10. Germline CDR1 SNHLY, CDR2 FYNNEI. The CDR3 length is 15 residues. The CDR3 loop reads CASRPDRGGGSPLHF. The DNA of the CDR3 is TGTGCCAGCAGACCCGACAGGGGAGGGGGTTCACCCCTCCACTTT.

The V and J genes are TRBV27 and TRBJ2-3; 9 positions match TRBD2. This CDR3 comprises 14 residues. Looked up from germline, CDR1 is MNHEY and CDR2 is SMNVEV (reference sequence). The ends lost 7 bases at V and 0 bases at J; junction bases unmatched: 2. CDR3 nucleotide sequence: TGTGCCAGCACTAGCGGGACTAGCACAGATACGCAGTATTTT. Translated, it gives CASTSGTSTDTQYF.

The chain links TRBV5-4 to TRBJ1-4; the match to TRBD1 covers 7 bases. There are 15 residues in the CDR3. CDR1 SGHNT and CDR2 YYREEE come from the germline V gene (reference sequence). Germline trimming cut 2 bases from V and 7 bases from J; bases unmatched to any gene: 8. CDR3 DNA sequence: TGTGCCAGCAGCTTCTACGCTCAGGGGGGTGAAAAACTGTTTTTT. This codes for CASSFYAQGGEKLFF.

This clone has only one observation. This chain joins TRBV5-4 and TRBJ1-2; TRBD1 matches 7 bases. The CDR3 extends over 14 amino acids. Germline assignment: CDR1 SGHNT and CDR2 YYREEE (reference sequence). J was trimmed by 7 bases and V by 4 bases; bases with no gene match: 10. CDR3: CASSRIQGWSGYTF. CDR3 in DNA: TGTGCCAGCAGCCGAATACAGGGGTGGAGTGGCTACACCTTC.

The chain couples TRBV10-3 to TRBJ2-1; D is possibly TRBD1 (5 bases). CDR1 ENHRY and CDR2 SYGVKD come from the germline V gene. This CDR3 is 17 amino acids long. The V gene lost 4 bases and the J gene lost 0 bases, with 16 bases spanning the gap. DNA of the CDR3: TGTGCCATCAGTGGATACCAGGGAAAAAACTCCTACAATGAGCAGTTCTTC. Protein: CAISGYQGKNSYNEQFF.

This clone was seen a single time. The chain carries TRBV19 and TRBJ2-7; perhaps TRBD1 as D (5 bases). Germline V CDR1 and CDR2: LNHDA, SQIVND (reference sequence). CDR3 length: 14 amino acids. Trimming shortened V by 4 bases and J by 5 bases, and 15 bases separated the two germline ends. In nucleotides, the CDR3 is TGTGCCAGTAGTACCCGACAGACCGCCGACGAGCAGTACTTC. Its translation is CASSTRQTADEQYF.